This TCR beta chain was obtained from a study of blood T cells in healthy people across ages (dated by TCRdb to the mid-2010s). Some background on the complete study: In model experiments, template switching captured about one uniquely barcoded TCR beta cDNA molecule for every two T cells. To track age-related changes in TCR beta repertoire diversity, the study relied on deep sequencing normalized with unique cDNA molecular identifiers. The donors were split into four age groups: young (average around 16 years), middle-aged (about 40), aged (over 55) and long-lived (82). To avoid experimental bias, donors of different ages were spread randomly across the sequencing lanes. Two additional independent replicas of 1 million unique cDNA reads from the same blood draw were analyzed for two donors (one aged 18 to 29 and one aged 80 or older).

This clonotype has just a few counts. It has no known antigen specificity. Per-base qualities were not stored, and no clone one base away is much larger. The CDR3 covers 14 residues, taking in both the cysteine and the phenylalanine. The sequence is cut down to CDR3 DNA, 42 bases in frame from base 1. For this chain, trimming is 6 bases at the V end and 4 bases at the J end, and the number of junction bases without a gene match is 8. Here is what the overall study found, with its caveats: As age increased, observed TCR beta diversity per million T cells dropped in a roughly linear way, and a significant reduction was already evident by age approximately 40. The long-lived group showed more naive CD4+ T cells, fewer expanded clones and increased TCR diversity than the aged group, suggesting age selection. Because the CMV infection status of the donors was unknown, age-related changes in expanded clonotypes may potentially have been confounded. Estimates of total diversity from one million sequenced T cells were regarded as lower bounds and underestimates. Bulk unsorted PBMC profiling prevented conclusive comparison of naive and antigen-experienced compartments. The percentage of naive T cells measured by flow cytometry correlated strongly with observed TCR beta diversity.

The donors were roughly 38 Caucasian individuals from Russia, aged roughly 6 to 100 years, who were systemically healthy. Each donor gave 9.5 to 10 milliliters of peripheral blood, drawn into EDTA-treated Vacutainer tubes. PBMCs were isolated by Ficoll-Paque density-gradient centrifugation, with at least 6 million obtained per sample. Trizol reagent was used to extract total RNA from the PBMCs, yielding at least 5.5 micrograms per sample. For every donor, flow cytometry on a PBMC aliquot measured the percentage of naive CD45RAhigh/CD27high T cells. The method was 5' RACE. The instrument was an Illumina HiSeq 2500. A second PCR of roughly 6 to 11 cycles was run with a J-beta primer mix and a sample-barcoded 5' primer. A template-switch 5' adaptor carrying 12 random nucleotides introduced a unique molecular identifier onto each TCR beta cDNA molecule. At least 2.5 million CDR3-containing paired-end reads were obtained from each sample. First-strand cDNA was synthesized from all RNA with the Mint cDNA synthesis kit, primed by a TRBC-specific oligonucleotide. All cDNA was treated with uracil-DNA glycosylase and then went through a first 18-cycle PCR with the universal primers M1SS and BC2_uni_R. Turning to the authors' computational methods: Normalization of each sample was performed by random selection of 1 million high-quality reads, each carrying a distinct molecular identifier. Reads with shared molecular identifiers were discarded instead of being binned into consensus sequences. MiTCR, run with a Q25 quality threshold and the strictest error-elimination algorithm, handled CDR3 identification, clonotype clustering and error correction. A nonparametric unseen species model with Euler transformation was used to estimate lower-bound total TCR beta diversity. Using fastp trimming at Q25 and MiXCR clonotype assembly, TCRdb reanalyzed the public sequencing data and kept in-frame beta chains. When rows share a CDR3 protein, they turn into one entry using the most common DNA and genes. The V and J calls here are based on TCRdb, not the publication. The sample table contains approximately 1,000,000 distinct CDR3 sequences; only one count was recorded for 35% to 55% of them. Around 18% of the sample belongs to the ten largest clones.

The sample comprised blood. The sequence was obtained from a woman in her sixties in good health. The V gene is TRBV12-3 or TRBV12-4 and the J gene is TRBJ2-7, with TRBD2 matching 8 junction bases. The CDR3 region reads CASSLLGGGYEQYF. The sequenced DNA: TGTGCCAGCAGCCTCCTCGGGGGGGGGTACGAGCAGTACTTC.